This T cell receptor (beta chain) was observed in a study of brain T cells in children with intractable seizures. Study-level results: Viral specificity was inferred only from CDR3 similarity; HCMV serostatus was unknown.

Time point defined: blood from clinic visit 5 months post-surgery; TSC patient then seizure free. This clone has a handful of counts. The antigen remains undetermined. Profiled with immunoSEQ multiplex PCR; TCRdb holds only in-frame clones, not every one. The sample records 340,000 or so clones, more than 85% being singletons. The length of the CDR3 is 13 residues. Germline V lookup: CDR1 SGHRS, CDR2 YFSETQ. Trimming pared 5 bases from V and 4 bases from J, leaving 10 bases between. The chain couples TRBV5-1 to TRBJ1-5; possible D gene TRBD1, 5 bases. This sequence originates from a boy in the first two years of life with tuberous sclerosis and intractable seizures. The material sequenced was peripheral blood, taken approximately 5 months after surgery. The CDR3 sequence is CASSPGGNQPQHF. The CDR3, as DNA: TGCGCCAGCAGTCCTGGGGGTAATCAGCCCCAGCATTTT.